A selection of T cell receptor beta chains follows, all from one sample in a study of regulatory dendritic cells for organ transplantation. For these TCRs, the target antigens are not known. The table came from immunoSEQ multiplex PCR; TCRdb's copy has only in-frame clones and leaves some out. In the table there are approximately 22,000 clones, approximately 83% of which are singletons. The sequenced sample was naive CD4+ T cells from blood cultured with regulatory dendritic cells. The receptors originated from a human donor in good health. Each CDR3 is given with its conserved first and last residue. Each record gives: J gene, D gene, V gene, clone size, CDR3 DNA, CDR3 protein. A D gene is named only where the DNA matches it firmly. Clone size is shown for a subset of rows, as once, few, many or a class of expanded clone.

J: TRBJ1-2
D: TRBD1
V: TRBV7-2
size: -
DNA: TGTGCCAGCAGCTTAGCGGGACAGGGGATCTATGGCTACACCTTC
CDR3: CASSLAGQGIYGYTF

J: TRBJ1-3
D: -
V: TRBV28
size: -
DNA: TGTGCCAGCTTTGGGGGGGGATTGAGTGGAAACACCATATATTTT
CDR3: CASFGGGLSGNTIYF

J: TRBJ2-7
D: -
V: TRBV7-2
size: once
DNA: TGTGCCAGCAGCTATCCCTGGGGTAGATCCTACGAGCAGTACTTC
CDR3: CASSYPWGRSYEQYF

J: TRBJ2-1
D: -
V: TRBV5-6
size: few
DNA: TGTGCCAGCAGCTTTCTCCGGGGGCAGTTCTTC
CDR3: CASSFLRGQFF

J: TRBJ2-2
D: TRBD1
V: TRBV7-9
size: -
DNA: TGTGCCAGCAGCCTAGGCACCGGGACAGAGAACACCGGGGAGTTGTTTTTT
CDR3: CASSLGTGTENTGELFF

J: TRBJ2-7
D: TRBD2
V: TRBV6-5
size: -
DNA: TGTGCCAGCAGTTACTCGGGACTAGCGGGGGATTACGAGCAGTACTTC
CDR3: CASSYSGLAGDYEQYF

J: TRBJ2-5
D: TRBD2
V: TRBV18
size: once
DNA: TGTGCCAGCTCACCTCGGAGGGTAGCGGGTGGAGAGACCCAGTACTTC
CDR3: CASSPRRVAGGETQYF

J: TRBJ2-3
D: TRBD1
V: TRBV5-1
size: -
DNA: TGCGCCAGCAGCCCTCTCCGACAGGGGGCGGGCACAGATACGCAGTATTTT
CDR3: CASSPLRQGAGTDTQYF

J: TRBJ2-3
D: -
V: TRBV6-1
size: -
DNA: TGTGGCACAAGGGTGGCAGGGGGCACAGATACGCAGTATTTT
CDR3: CGTRVAGGTDTQYF

J: TRBJ1-4
D: TRBD1
V: TRBV30
size: -
DNA: TGTGCCTGGAGAGACACAGGGGGCTCCCGTAAACTGTTTTTT
CDR3: CAWRDTGGSRKLFF

J: TRBJ2-7
D: TRBD2
V: TRBV25-1
size: -
DNA: TGTGCCAGCAGACCCCTAGCGGGGCCCTACGAGCAGTACTTC
CDR3: CASRPLAGPYEQYF

J: TRBJ1-1
D: -
V: TRBV18
size: -
DNA: TGTGCCAGCCAGGAGGGGGTGAACACTGAAGCTTTCTTT
CDR3: CASQEGVNTEAFF

J: TRBJ1-3
D: -
V: TRBV9
size: -
DNA: TGTGCCAGCAGCGCCGCAGGGGTTTTTCCTCTGGGGGACATATATTTT
CDR3: CASSAAGVFPLGDIYF

J: TRBJ2-1
D: TRBD2
V: TRBV2
size: -
DNA: TGTGCCAGCTACCCGGGACTAGCGCTACCCTTCCAGTTCTTC
CDR3: CASYPGLALPFQFF

J: TRBJ1-5
D: -
V: TRBV7-6
size: -
DNA: TGTGCCAGCAGCTTAGCATACGACCGACAGCCCCAGCATTTT
CDR3: CASSLAYDRQPQHF

J: TRBJ1-2
D: -
V: TRBV9
size: -
DNA: TGTGCCAGCAGGTCCAACGGGGGGGCCGGCTACACCTTC
CDR3: CASRSNGGAGYTF

J: TRBJ1-6
D: -
V: TRBV30
size: once
DNA: TGTGCCTCTCAATCCGGGCAGGGGTTTTCACCCCTCCACTTT
CDR3: CASQSGQGFSPLHF

J: TRBJ2-5
D: TRBD1
V: TRBV7-6
size: -
DNA: TGTGCCAGCAGCCCGGGACAGGGGAGGGAGACCCAGTACTTC
CDR3: CASSPGQGRETQYF

J: TRBJ1-3
D: -
V: TRBV27
size: few
DNA: TGTGCCAGCAGTTTATCGGCCATCTCTGGAAACACCATATATTTT
CDR3: CASSLSAISGNTIYF

J: TRBJ2-7
D: TRBD2
V: TRBV4-1
size: -
DNA: TGCGCCAGCAGCTTCCGGGCTGAGATTAGCGGGAGAGGCGAGCAGTACTTC
CDR3: CASSFRAEISGRGEQYF

J: TRBJ1-1
D: -
V: TRBV19
size: -
DNA: TGTGCCAGTAGTATCCAAGGGGACCGCATGAACACTGAAGCTTTCTTT
CDR3: CASSIQGDRMNTEAFF

J: TRBJ2-7
D: -
V: TRBV9
size: -
DNA: TGTGCACGATACCCACAGGGAACCTACGAGCAGTACTTC
CDR3: CARYPQGTYEQYF

J: TRBJ2-7
D: TRBD2
V: TRBV27
size: -
DNA: TGTGCCAGCAGAGGGACTAGCGGGAGCGACGAGCAGTACTTC
CDR3: CASRGTSGSDEQYF

J: TRBJ2-2
D: -
V: TRBV28
size: -
DNA: TGTGCCAGCAGACTCCTCGGGACCGGGAACACCGGGGAGCTGTTTTTT
CDR3: CASRLLGTGNTGELFF

J: TRBJ1-2
D: -
V: TRBV29-1
size: -
DNA: TGCAGCGTTAACGGTTTAGATCCAGGAAGGAGAGGCTACACCTTC
CDR3: CSVNGLDPGRRGYTF

J: TRBJ2-1
D: -
V: TRBV7-9
size: -
DNA: TGTGCCAGCAGCTTAAGGAGGAGCTCCTACAATGAGCAGTTCTTC
CDR3: CASSLRRSSYNEQFF